These 26 T cell receptor beta chains came from one sample sequenced in a study of T cell clones after liver transplantation. Profiling relied on immunoSEQ multiplex PCR, and the TCRdb table lists in-frame clones only, not all of them. The sample holds 90,000 to 120,000 clones; around 86% are singletons and the top ten take approximately 0.99%. The sample here was CD4+ T cells from blood, taken before liver transplant. Every receptor here comes from a human donor who received a liver transplant.

This chain uses TRBV9 with TRBJ2-1; 13 nucleotides line up with TRBD2. The CDR3 spans 17 residues. Losses at the gene ends were 1 base for V and 9 bases for J; bases not matched to a gene: 10. Germline V gene lookup returns CDR1 SGDLS and CDR2 YYNGEE. The CDR3 DNA reads as TGTGCCAGCAGCGTATCAACCGGGACTAGCGGGATGGGTGAGCAGTTCTTC. Its translation: CASSVSTGTSGMGEQFF.

This clone was picked up one time. The chain couples TRBV2 to TRBJ2-7, with D possibly TRBD1 on 5 matching bases. The CDR3 contains 13 residues. Germline CDR1 SNHLY, CDR2 FYNNEI. Trimming took off 5 bases at V and 1 base at J, with 9 bases between the two ends. The CDR3 reads CASSPRQSYEQYF. For the CDR3, the DNA is TGTGCCAGCAGTCCCCGACAGTCCTACGAGCAGTACTTC.

The CDR3 region is CASSFTGTGSPLHF. The CDR3 DNA sequence: TGTGCCAGCAGCTTTACCGGGACAGGTTCACCCCTCCACTTT. The chain joins TRBV7-3 to TRBJ1-6; TRBD1 matches at 8 bases. The germline V gene encodes CDR1 SGHTA and CDR2 FQGTGA. The CDR3 loop spans 14 amino acids. V lost 3 bases and J lost 9; bases outside the gene matches: 4. Looking up the rest from reference TRBV7-3 and TRBJ1-6 gives the full variable domain: GAGVSQTPSNKVTEKGKYVELRCDPISGHTALYWYRQSLGQGPEFLIYFQGTGAADDSGLPNDRFFAVRPEGSVSTLKIQRTERGDSAVYLCASSFTGTGSPLHFGNGTRLTVT.

The J gene is TRBJ2-3, the V gene TRBV6-1; 10 nucleotides line up with TRBD2. The J segment lost 2 bases and the V segment lost 7 bases, leaving 6 bases of the junction unmatched. In germline, CDR1 is MNHNS, CDR2 SASEGT. The CDR3 is 15 amino acids. As DNA, the CDR3 is TGTGCCAGCAACCGAGCGGGAGGGCCCACAGATACGCAGTATTTT. This translates into CASNRAGGPTDTQYF.

The chain combines TRBV10-3 with TRBJ1-2; 8 positions match TRBD1. The length of the CDR3 is 12 residues. Germline CDR1 reads ENHRY; CDR2 reads SYGVKD. V lost 6 bases and J lost 5; bases outside the gene matches: 2. CDR3 bases: TGTGCCATCAGCGGACAGGGATATGGCTACACCTTC. It encodes CAISGQGYGYTF.

The V and J genes are TRBV7-2 and TRBJ2-5, with D tentatively TRBD2 (6 bases). V was clipped by 0 bases and J by 1 base, with 12 bases between them. The CDR3 loop spans 16 amino acids. Germline V gives CDR1 SGHTA, CDR2 FQGNSA. In DNA form, the CDR3 reads TGTGCCAGCAGCTTAGCGGGGACCGGGGGCCAAGAGACCCAGTACTTC. Translation gives CASSLAGTGGQETQYF.

The V and J genes are TRBV15 and TRBJ2-1; D is perhaps TRBD1 (6 bases). In germline, CDR1 is LNHNV, CDR2 YYDKDF (reference sequence). This CDR3 is built from 15 residues. Trimming cost V 1 base and J 7 bases, with 14 bases left between them. CDR3 DNA: TGTGCCACCAGCAGAGTCAGGGGTGCAGGGAATGAGCAGTTCTTC. Translating gives CATSRVRGAGNEQFF.

V and J are TRBV18 and TRBJ2-2; D is perhaps TRBD1 or TRBD2 (6 bases each). CDR3 length: 16 residues. V was pared by 2 bases and J by 0 bases, with 10 bases between. Germline-derived CDR1 and CDR2 are KGHSH and LQKENI. CDR3 nucleotides: TGTGCCAGCTCACCAAGGGGGGTCGCGAACACCGGGGAGCTGTTTTTT. Its translation: CASSPRGVANTGELFF.

The chain links TRBV6-5 to TRBJ2-2; 9 positions match TRBD2. The germline V gene encodes CDR1 MNHEY and CDR2 SVGAGI. V was clipped by 2 bases and J by 2 bases; unmatched bases: 3. The CDR3 has 16 amino acids. CDR3: CASSYSGGHNTGELFF. In nucleotides, the CDR3 is TGTGCCAGCAGTTACAGCGGGGGGCACAACACCGGGGAGCTGTTTTTT.

This clone came up once. The J gene is TRBJ1-2, the V gene TRBV11-1; 9 bases agree with TRBD1. This CDR3 has 16 residues. V trimming: 4 bases; J trimming: 6 bases; junction bases outside the gene matches: 12. CDR1 and CDR2 (germline): SGHAT, FQDESV (reference sequence). The CDR3 DNA reads TGTGCCAGCAGCTCTAGGGCAACCACAGGGGGCCATGGCTACACCTTC. Translation gives CASSSRATTGGHGYTF.

The J gene is TRBJ2-1, the V gene TRBV6-1; 13 nucleotides line up with TRBD2. CDR1 and CDR2 from the germline V gene are MNHNS and SASEGT. This CDR3 region has 16 residues. J was trimmed by 9 bases and V by 4 bases; bases with no gene match: 9. The CDR3 region has the DNA TGTGCCAGCAGTGGCTGGACTAGCGGGAGTATAAGTGAGCAGTTCTTC. Translating gives CASSGWTSGSISEQFF.

This chain uses TRBV19 with TRBJ1-2; 10 bases are shared with TRBD1. V shed 6 bases and J 8 bases; nucleotides not matched to a gene: 6. Per germline, CDR1 LNHDA and CDR2 SQIVND (reference sequence). The CDR3 consists of 13 residues. CDR3 residues: CASRMTGGGGYTF. CDR3 in DNA: TGTGCCAGTAGGATGACAGGGGGCGGCGGCTACACCTTC.

The V gene is TRBV7-2, the J gene TRBJ1-2; D not certain. The germline V and J ends were trimmed by 2 bases and 4 bases, with 20 bases remaining between them. CDR3 length: 17 amino acids. The germline CDR1 and CDR2 sequences are SGHTA and FQGNSA. CDR3 DNA: TGTGCCAGCAGCTTAAAGCAGGCGGGGAAGGGAGCCTATGGCTACACCTTC. Residues: CASSLKQAGKGAYGYTF.

The chain links TRBV18 to TRBJ1-2; D not certain. Germline V lookup: CDR1 KGHSH, CDR2 LQKENI. Deletions cut 6 bases from V and 1 base from J, with 9 bases between. This CDR3 comprises 13 residues. The CDR3 sequence is CASSPPDNYGYTF. The CDR3 region has the DNA TGTGCCAGCTCGCCCCCAGATAACTATGGCTACACCTTC.

The chain employs TRBV18 and TRBJ2-5, with 7 positions matching TRBD1. The CDR3 totals 15 residues. Looked up from germline, CDR1 is KGHSH and CDR2 is LQKENI. V was clipped by 3 bases and J by 1 base; unmatched bases: 5. CDR3: CASSPLGTAQETQYF. CDR3 coding DNA: TGTGCCAGCTCACCGCTTGGGACAGCCCAAGAGACCCAGTACTTC.

The chain combines TRBV15 with TRBJ2-5, with D possibly being TRBD2 (5 bases). Germline V CDR1 and CDR2: LNHNV, YYDKDF (reference sequence). There are 16 residues in the CDR3. V lost 1 base and J 4 bases, leaving 16 bases between the germline ends. Here the CDR3 DNA reads TGTGCCACCAGCAGAGGGAAGGTCGGGAATCCAGAGACCCAGTACTTC. This codes for CATSRGKVGNPETQYF.

This chain joins TRBV7-8 and TRBJ1-2; weak D call: TRBD1 (6 bases). Trimming took 5 bases from V and 4 from J, leaving 20 bases between them. Germline V gene sequence: CDR1 SGHVS, CDR2 FQNEAQ. The CDR3 is 16 residues long. The CDR3 region has the DNA TGTGCCAGCAGCCCCACGGGGGCGGGGGGCATCTATGGCTACACCTTC. Protein: CASSPTGAGGIYGYTF. Together with reference TRBV7-8 and TRBJ1-2, the CDR3 gives the full variable domain: GAGVSQSPRYKVAKRGQDVALRCDPISGHVSLFWYQQALGQGPEFLTYFQNEAQLDKSGLPSDRFFAERPEGSVSTLKIQRTQQEDSAVYLCASSPTGAGGIYGYTFGSGTRLTVV.

The chain combines TRBV2 with TRBJ2-3; D gene ambiguous. This CDR3 is built from 14 residues. Trimming took off 9 bases at V and 4 bases at J, with 17 bases between the two ends. Germline V lookup: CDR1 SNHLY, CDR2 FYNNEI. CDR3 in amino acids: CARSPRAVADTQYF. The CDR3 coding sequence is TGTGCCAGGTCACCCCGGGCAGTTGCAGATACGCAGTATTTT.

The chain uses TRBV11-2 and TRBJ1-5, with D unresolved. The CDR3 extends over 15 amino acids. The ends were cut back, 0 bases at V and 6 bases at J, with 12 bases in the middle. From germline, CDR1 is SGHAT and CDR2 FQNNGV. The CDR3, as DNA: TGTGCCAGCAGCTTAGATGGGAAGGGAGGTCAGCCCCAGCATTTT. Residues: CASSLDGKGGQPQHF.

With respect to this clone: This sample includes further DNA sequences coding for the same CDR3. The chain uses TRBV27 and TRBJ2-3; 8 bases agree with TRBD2. Per the germline V gene, CDR1 is MNHEY and CDR2 is SMNVEV (reference sequence). With V trimmed by 0 bases and J by 1 base, 0 bases remained unmatched. This CDR3 region has 15 residues. CDR3: CASSLSLAGTDTQYF. CDR3 sequence (DNA): TGTGCCAGCAGTTTATCACTAGCGGGCACAGATACGCAGTATTTT.

The chain carries TRBV4-2 and TRBJ2-3; 9 positions match TRBD2. Germline CDR1 is LGHNA and CDR2 is YNFKEQ. This CDR3 spans 16 amino acids. The J segment lost 4 bases and the V segment lost 0 bases, leaving 5 bases of the junction unmatched. This CDR3 reads CASSQDFASGADTQYF. For the CDR3, the DNA is TGTGCCAGCAGCCAAGATTTCGCTAGCGGGGCAGATACGCAGTATTTT.

The chain has TRBV7-2 and TRBJ1-2; tentative D call: TRBD1 (6 bases). Germline CDR1 reads SGHTA; CDR2 reads FQGNSA. The CDR3 sequence is 15 residues long. The V end was cut by 1 base, the J end by 3 bases, with 12 bases between. CDR3 protein: CASSLEAGVDYGYTF. The CDR3 region has the DNA TGTGCCAGCAGCTTAGAGGCAGGGGTAGACTATGGCTACACCTTC.

This clone was detected a few times. Other DNA sequences in this specimen translate into the identical CDR3. CDR3 DNA sequence: TGTGCCAGTAGTATCACAGGAAATGAAAAACTGTTTTTT. Amino acids: CASSITGNEKLFF. This chain joins TRBV19 and TRBJ1-4; tentatively, D is TRBD1 (5 bases). Germline V gene lookup returns CDR1 LNHDA and CDR2 SQIVND (reference sequence). V dropped 3 bases and J dropped 5 bases, with 7 bases sitting between them. The CDR3 loop spans 13 amino acids.

V is TRBV6-1 and J is TRBJ2-1; D is unclear. CDR3 size: 14 residues. In germline, CDR1 is MNHNS, CDR2 SASEGT. Trimming stripped 1 base from V and 0 bases from J, with 4 bases between. CDR3 sequence reads: CASSEESSYNEQFF. For the CDR3, the DNA is TGTGCCAGCAGTGAAGAGAGCTCCTACAATGAGCAGTTCTTC.

V usage is TRBV19 and J usage is TRBJ1-4, with TRBD1 identical over 8 bases. Trimming took 4 bases from V and 7 from J; bases not matched to a gene: 5. Germline loops: CDR1 LNHDA, CDR2 SQIVND (reference sequence). CDR3 length: 14 amino acids. The CDR3 here is CASSKTGEPEKLFF. The CDR3 DNA reads as TGTGCCAGTAGTAAGACAGGGGAGCCTGAAAAACTGTTTTTT.

This chain's CDR3 is CASSMRTGGVAGGRYTQYF. The CDR3 nucleotides read TGTGCCAGTAGTATGCGGACAGGGGGCGTAGCGGGAGGGAGATATACGCAGTATTTT. The genes are TRBV19 and TRBJ2-3; D may correspond to TRBD1 or TRBD2 (11 bases each). The CDR3 length is 19 residues. The germline V gene encodes CDR1 LNHDA and CDR2 SQIVND (reference sequence). V was trimmed by 3 bases and J by 7 bases, leaving 29 bases between them.